This is a list of T cell receptor beta chains from one sample in a study of CD8+ T cells in alopecia areata. Here immunoSEQ multiplex PCR was the method, and the copy in TCRdb shows in-frame clones only, minus some. The sample contains 150,000 or so clones, over 80% of which appear only once. Sequenced material: CD8+ T cells sorted from blood, taken at week 0. The receptors derive from a human donor with alopecia areata. Both conserved end residues are part of each CDR3. D genes are given only for firm matches. Clone size is shown for a subset of rows, as once, few, many or a class of expanded clone.

j_call clone_size d_call v_call cdr3_aa cdr3_nt
TRBJ2-2 - TRBD2 TRBV6-6 CASSSSGTTDTGELFF TGTGCCAGCAGTTCCTCCGGGACTACTGACACCGGGGAGCTGTTTTTT
TRBJ2-7 - - TRBV27 CASSPGRVSYEQYF TGTGCCAGCAGTCCGGGACGGGTCTCCTACGAGCAGTACTTC
TRBJ1-1 - - TRBV29-1 CSVVGGTNTEAFF TGCAGCGTTGTGGGGGGTACGAACACTGAAGCTTTCTTT
TRBJ2-1 - - TRBV2 CASSLTRHTAGYNEQFF TGTGCCAGCAGCCTGACTAGACACACGGCCGGCTACAATGAGCAGTTCTTC
TRBJ2-3 - TRBD2 TRBV10-1 CASSEFSGVGTDTQYF TGCGCCAGCAGTGAGTTTAGCGGGGTCGGCACAGATACGCAGTATTTT
TRBJ2-3 - - TRBV11-2 CASSLGGRDTDTQYF TGTGCCAGCAGCCTGGGGGGGCGGGACACAGATACGCAGTATTTT
TRBJ2-6 once TRBD1 TRBV29-1 CSVTDRARSGANVLTF TGCAGCGTGACGGACAGGGCCCGCTCTGGGGCCAACGTCCTGACTTTC
TRBJ1-2 once TRBD1 TRBV9 CASSATGAGGDYGYTF TGTGCCAGCAGCGCTACAGGGGCAGGGGGCGACTATGGCTACACCTTC
TRBJ2-7 - - TRBV29-1 CSVGLRGSYEQYF TGCAGCGTTGGGCTTCGCGGGTCCTACGAGCAGTACTTC
TRBJ2-7 - - TRBV19 CASSIDESYEQYF TGTGCCAGTAGTATAGACGAAAGCTACGAGCAGTACTTC
TRBJ2-7 few - TRBV7-8 CASSSPDSYEQYF TGTGCCAGCAGCTCTCCTGACTCCTACGAGCAGTACTTC
TRBJ2-5 few TRBD1 TRBV7-9 CASSSLTGGYETQYF TGTGCCAGCAGTTCCCTGACAGGGGGCTATGAGACCCAGTACTTC
TRBJ1-5 - TRBD1 TRBV4-1 CASSPGQGGQPQHF TGCGCCAGCAGCCCGGGACAGGGAGGTCAGCCCCAGCATTTT
TRBJ2-7 - - TRBV7-9 CASSLEGRYEQYF TGTGCCAGCAGCTTAGAGGGGCGGTACGAGCAGTACTTC
TRBJ2-7 few - TRBV6-1 CASSGNPGLLFYEQYF TGTGCCAGCAGTGGAAACCCGGGACTCCTGTTCTACGAGCAGTACTTC
TRBJ2-7 - - TRBV10-1 CASSGGSPVEQYF TGCGCCAGCAGTGGTGGGAGCCCTGTCGAGCAGTACTTC
TRBJ1-1 - - TRBV2 CASSLDRGPEAFF TGTGCCAGCAGCTTAGATCGCGGACCTGAAGCTTTCTTT
TRBJ2-7 once - TRBV6-5 CASSYFFSGTLYEQYF TGTGCCAGCAGTTACTTCTTTTCCGGGACCCTGTACGAGCAGTACTTC
TRBJ2-3 - - TRBV29-1 CSVVRTSTDTQYF TGCAGCGTTGTCCGAACAAGCACAGATACGCAGTATTTT
TRBJ2-7 - - TRBV4-1 CASSSRANNYEQYF TGCGCCAGCAGCTCCCGGGCTAACAACTACGAGCAGTACTTC
TRBJ2-1 - TRBD2 TRBV19 CASSMGTSGTYNEQFF TGTGCCAGTAGTATGGGGACTAGCGGGACGTACAATGAGCAGTTCTTC
TRBJ2-5 - - TRBV5-5 CASRSRSIEDQETQYF TGTGCCAGCAGATCCCGCAGCATCGAGGACCAAGAGACCCAGTACTTC
TRBJ2-1 - TRBD1 TRBV9 CASSVGSGGQFF TGTGCCAGCAGCGTAGGGTCAGGGGGGCAGTTCTTC
TRBJ2-7 - TRBD2 TRBV4-1 CASSQEAGSSYEQYF TGCGCCAGCAGCCAAGAAGCGGGGAGCTCCTACGAGCAGTACTTC
TRBJ1-2 - TRBD1 TRBV5-4 CASSLGGQGVNGYTF TGTGCCAGCAGCTTGGGGGGACAGGGAGTTAATGGCTACACCTTC
TRBJ2-3 - TRBD2 TRBV19 CASSITSGEADTQYF TGTGCCAGTAGTATCACAAGCGGGGAAGCAGATACGCAGTATTTT